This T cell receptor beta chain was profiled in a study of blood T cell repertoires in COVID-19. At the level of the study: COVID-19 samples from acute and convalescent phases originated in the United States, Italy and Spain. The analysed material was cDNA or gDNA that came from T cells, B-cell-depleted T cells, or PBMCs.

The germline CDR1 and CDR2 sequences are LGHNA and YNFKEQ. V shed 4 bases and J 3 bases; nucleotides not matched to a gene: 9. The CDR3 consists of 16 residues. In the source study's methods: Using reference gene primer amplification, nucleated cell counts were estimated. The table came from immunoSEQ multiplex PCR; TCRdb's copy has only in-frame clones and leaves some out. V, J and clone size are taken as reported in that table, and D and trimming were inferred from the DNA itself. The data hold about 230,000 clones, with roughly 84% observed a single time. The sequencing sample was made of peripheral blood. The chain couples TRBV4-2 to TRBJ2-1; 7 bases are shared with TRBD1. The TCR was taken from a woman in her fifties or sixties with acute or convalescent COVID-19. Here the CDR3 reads CASSRGRTGYYNEQFF. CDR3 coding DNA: TGTGCCAGCAGCCGAGGCAGGACAGGTTACTACAATGAGCAGTTCTTC.